This is a list of T cell receptor beta chains from one sample in a study of shared clonotypes between healthy human individuals. Assay used: immunoSEQ multiplex PCR; TCRdb lists only in-frame clones, some missing. The sample lists about 79,000 clones, over 55% occurring once. Sample: memory CD8+ T cells sorted from blood. The receptor set was obtained from a man aged 25 to 40 in good health. Each CDR3 is given with its conserved first and last residue. A D gene is named only where the DNA matches it firmly. For some rows the clone size is stated as once, few or many, or as a class when expanded; others skip it.

size: NA
V: TRBV27
D: TRBD2
J: TRBJ2-7
CDR3: CASSRTAGAFYEQYF
DNA: TGTGCCAGCAGTAGAACAGCGGGAGCTTTCTACGAGCAGTACTTC

size: many
V: TRBV15
D: NA
J: TRBJ2-3
CDR3: CATSRDGDTDTQYF
DNA: TGTGCCACCAGCAGAGATGGAGACACAGATACGCAGTATTTT

size: few
V: TRBV2
D: NA
J: TRBJ1-4
CDR3: CASRAIATNEKLFF
DNA: TGTGCCAGCAGGGCCATTGCAACTAATGAAAAACTGTTTTTT

size: once
V: TRBV7-8
D: TRBD2
J: TRBJ2-7
CDR3: CASSLVSGTTYEQYF
DNA: TGTGCCAGCAGCTTAGTTAGCGGGACTACCTACGAGCAGTACTTC

size: NA
V: TRBV9
D: NA
J: TRBJ2-7
CDR3: CASSVGSGVYYEQYF
DNA: TGTGCCAGCAGCGTAGGATCGGGGGTTTACTACGAGCAGTACTTC

size: NA
V: TRBV5-1
D: TRBD2
J: TRBJ2-1
CDR3: CASSTAGVGYNEQFF
DNA: TGCGCCAGTAGCACCGCGGGAGTGGGTTACAATGAGCAGTTCTTC

size: NA
V: TRBV14
D: NA
J: TRBJ1-5
CDR3: CASSQGLSQPQHF
DNA: TGTGCCAGCAGCCAAGGTTTGAGTCAGCCCCAGCATTTT

size: many
V: TRBV5-4
D: TRBD2
J: TRBJ2-7
CDR3: CASSNPSGGTYEQYF
DNA: TGTGCCAGCAGCAACCCTAGCGGGGGAACCTACGAGCAGTACTTC

size: NA
V: TRBV7-2
D: TRBD1
J: TRBJ2-1
CDR3: CASSHWGQGALNEQFF
DNA: TGTGCCAGCAGCCATTGGGGACAGGGGGCGCTCAATGAGCAGTTCTTC

size: few
V: TRBV27
D: NA
J: TRBJ1-5
CDR3: CASSGTGVDQPQHF
DNA: TGTGCCAGCAGTGGGACGGGAGTGGATCAGCCCCAGCATTTT

size: NA
V: TRBV30
D: NA
J: TRBJ2-7
CDR3: CAWSSIVSSYEQYF
DNA: TGTGCCTGGAGTTCGATTGTGAGCTCCTACGAGCAGTACTTC

size: NA
V: TRBV7-8
D: NA
J: TRBJ2-1
CDR3: CASSFSLQNEQFF
DNA: TGTGCCAGCAGCTTCAGCCTGCAGAATGAGCAGTTCTTC

size: NA
V: TRBV13
D: NA
J: TRBJ2-3
CDR3: CASSPLKVGGTDTQYF
DNA: TGTGCCAGCAGCCCGCTTAAGGTGGGAGGCACAGATACGCAGTATTTT

size: many
V: TRBV4-1
D: TRBD2
J: TRBJ2-1
CDR3: CASSAPGTSNDEQFF
DNA: TGCGCCAGCAGCGCCCCCGGGACTAGTAACGATGAGCAGTTCTTC

size: few
V: TRBV29-1
D: NA
J: TRBJ2-1
CDR3: CSVEAGLPRGYEQFF
DNA: TGCAGCGTTGAGGCGGGCTTACCCCGGGGCTATGAGCAGTTCTTC

size: few
V: TRBV15
D: NA
J: TRBJ1-1
CDR3: CATSRGRTELRGAFF
DNA: TGTGCCACCAGCAGAGGCCGGACAGAGTTAAGAGGAGCTTTCTTT

size: many
V: TRBV6-5
D: NA
J: TRBJ2-5
CDR3: CASSSTGTNGHETQYF
DNA: TGTGCCAGCAGTTCTACCGGGACAAACGGTCACGAGACCCAGTACTTC

size: few
V: TRBV5-5
D: NA
J: TRBJ2-1
CDR3: CASRSMAQVGPYNEQFF
DNA: TGTGCCAGCAGATCCATGGCGCAGGTTGGTCCCTACAATGAGCAGTTCTTC

size: NA
V: TRBV7-9
D: NA
J: TRBJ2-1
CDR3: CASSLGFSGGGNEQFF
DNA: TGTGCCAGCAGCTTAGGCTTCAGCGGAGGGGGGAATGAGCAGTTCTTC

size: few
V: TRBV4-3
D: NA
J: TRBJ2-3
CDR3: CASSQDERGTDTQYF
DNA: TGCGCCAGCAGCCAAGACGAACGGGGCACAGATACGCAGTATTTT

size: many
V: TRBV5-8
D: TRBD2
J: TRBJ2-1
CDR3: CASSHREGYNEQFF
DNA: TGTGCCAGCAGCCATAGGGAGGGCTACAATGAGCAGTTCTTC

size: NA
V: TRBV4-1
D: TRBD2
J: TRBJ2-2
CDR3: CASSRPAGGHGELFF
DNA: TGCGCCAGCAGCCGGCCAGCGGGAGGGCACGGGGAGCTGTTTTTT

size: NA
V: TRBV5-6
D: TRBD2
J: TRBJ2-7
CDR3: CASSSILAGGPYEQYF
DNA: TGTGCCAGCAGCTCCATTTTAGCGGGAGGGCCCTACGAGCAGTACTTC

size: once
V: TRBV9
D: NA
J: TRBJ2-3
CDR3: CASSVASAGTDTQYF
DNA: TGTGCCAGCAGCGTAGCTAGCGCGGGCACAGATACGCAGTATTTT

size: few
V: TRBV7-2
D: NA
J: TRBJ2-1
CDR3: CASSLDLSSYNEQFF
DNA: TGTGCCAGCAGCTTGGACCTGAGCTCCTACAATGAGCAGTTCTTC

size: NA
V: TRBV5-1
D: NA
J: TRBJ2-5
CDR3: CASRGEGEETQYF
DNA: TGCGCCAGCAGGGGCGAGGGTGAAGAGACCCAGTACTTC

size: once
V: TRBV7-6
D: TRBD2
J: TRBJ2-1
CDR3: CASSLDLRERRSNEQFF
DNA: TGTGCCAGCAGCTTAGATTTGCGGGAGCGACGGAGCAATGAGCAGTTCTTC

size: once
V: TRBV28
D: TRBD2
J: TRBJ2-2
CDR3: CASSLKGLARSGSNTGELFF
DNA: TGTGCCAGCAGTTTAAAGGGGCTCGCCAGGAGCGGGAGTAACACCGGGGAGCTGTTTTTT

size: few
V: TRBV27
D: NA
J: TRBJ2-2
CDR3: CASILPASGELFF
DNA: TGTGCCAGCATTTTGCCAGCCTCCGGGGAGCTGTTTTTT

size: NA
V: TRBV15
D: TRBD2
J: TRBJ2-1
CDR3: CATSRVGRGWNEQFF
DNA: TGTGCCACCAGCAGAGTGGGGAGGGGATGGAATGAGCAGTTCTTC

size: NA
V: TRBV7-2
D: NA
J: TRBJ2-1
CDR3: CASSLAQSILFNEQFF
DNA: TGTGCCAGCAGCTTAGCGCAGAGCATTTTATTCAATGAGCAGTTCTTC

size: NA
V: TRBV6-7
D: TRBD1
J: TRBJ2-7
CDR3: CASSASTGGYEQYF
DNA: TGTGCCAGCAGTGCCTCGACAGGGGGCTACGAGCAGTACTTC

size: few
V: TRBV28
D: NA
J: TRBJ2-7
CDR3: CASSWKGTYEQYF
DNA: TGTGCCAGCAGTTGGAAGGGTACCTACGAGCAGTACTTC

size: NA
V: TRBV5-4
D: NA
J: TRBJ2-2
CDR3: CASSLAVNTGELFF
DNA: TGTGCCAGCAGCTTGGCCGTAAACACCGGGGAGCTGTTTTTT

size: NA
V: TRBV4-3
D: NA
J: TRBJ2-5
CDR3: CASSQDVGPPGTQYF
DNA: TGCGCCAGCAGCCAAGATGTGGGGCCCCCAGGGACCCAGTACTTC

size: NA
V: TRBV6-5
D: NA
J: TRBJ2-5
CDR3: CASSTDSGETQYF
DNA: TGTGCCAGCAGTACCGACAGCGGAGAGACCCAGTACTTC

size: NA
V: TRBV28
D: NA
J: TRBJ1-1
CDR3: CASVTSGEGTEAFF
DNA: TGTGCCAGCGTTACATCGGGGGAGGGGACTGAAGCTTTCTTT

size: NA
V: TRBV28
D: NA
J: TRBJ2-5
CDR3: CASRREETQYF
DNA: TGTGCCAGCAGGAGAGAGGAGACCCAGTACTTC

size: NA
V: TRBV10-3
D: NA
J: TRBJ2-1
CDR3: CATSPGGEQFF
DNA: TGTGCCACCTCCCCTGGCGGTGAGCAGTTCTTC

size: NA
V: TRBV2
D: TRBD2
J: TRBJ2-1
CDR3: CASSPLTGGRHEQFF
DNA: TGTGCCAGCAGTCCCTTAACGGGAGGGCGGCATGAGCAGTTCTTC

size: NA
V: TRBV15
D: NA
J: TRBJ1-5
CDR3: CATSRDAGGGQPQHF
DNA: TGTGCCACCAGCAGAGATGCGGGGGGGGGTCAGCCCCAGCATTTT

size: NA
V: TRBV6-1
D: TRBD2
J: TRBJ2-7
CDR3: CAGRGGGSSYEQYF
DNA: TGTGCCGGGAGGGGTGGCGGGAGCTCCTACGAGCAGTACTTC

size: NA
V: TRBV7-2
D: NA
J: TRBJ1-2
CDR3: CASSPRTTGYTF
DNA: TGTGCCAGCAGCCCTCGGACAACTGGCTACACCTTC

size: once
V: TRBV9
D: NA
J: TRBJ1-1
CDR3: CASSVRGNTEAFF
DNA: TGTGCCAGCAGCGTACGGGGGAACACTGAAGCTTTCTTT

size: NA
V: TRBV30
D: TRBD1
J: TRBJ1-5
CDR3: CAWSRDRDQPQHF
DNA: TGTGCCTGGAGTCGAGACAGGGATCAGCCCCAGCATTTT

size: NA
V: TRBV7-6
D: TRBD2
J: TRBJ2-3
CDR3: CASSLERTSFPDTQYF
DNA: TGTGCCAGCAGCTTAGAGAGGACTAGTTTTCCAGATACGCAGTATTTT

size: NA
V: TRBV7-8
D: NA
J: TRBJ2-1
CDR3: CASRMGPSSYNEQFF
DNA: TGTGCCAGCAGAATGGGACCCAGCTCCTACAATGAGCAGTTCTTC

size: NA
V: TRBV7-9
D: NA
J: TRBJ2-3
CDR3: CASSFGSLGEAGARDTQYF
DNA: TGTGCCAGCAGCTTTGGCTCCTTGGGGGAGGCCGGGGCAAGGGATACGCAGTATTTT

size: few
V: TRBV7-2
D: TRBD2
J: TRBJ2-7
CDR3: CASSPIAGGPSGEQYF
DNA: TGTGCCAGCAGCCCTATAGCGGGAGGGCCTTCGGGGGAGCAGTACTTC

size: NA
V: TRBV27
D: NA
J: TRBJ2-7
CDR3: CASSFRGGYEQYF
DNA: TGTGCCAGCAGTTTCCGGGGAGGATACGAGCAGTACTTC

size: NA
V: TRBV11-2
D: NA
J: TRBJ2-7
CDR3: CASSLSGSRLGEYEQYF
DNA: TGTGCCAGCAGCTTATCAGGCTCTAGGCTAGGAGAGTACGAGCAGTACTTC

size: NA
V: TRBV4-2
D: TRBD1
J: TRBJ2-2
CDR3: CASSQVQGPTGELFF
DNA: TGTGCCAGCAGCCAAGTACAGGGGCCTACCGGGGAGCTGTTTTTT

size: once
V: TRBV25-1
D: NA
J: TRBJ2-7
CDR3: CASSDPGTDSYEQYF
DNA: TGTGCCAGCAGTGACCCCGGGACTGACTCCTACGAGCAGTACTTC

size: many
V: TRBV28
D: NA
J: TRBJ2-7
CDR3: CASSLSPYEQYF
DNA: TGTGCCAGCAGTTTGTCCCCCTACGAGCAGTACTTC

size: few
V: TRBV5-4
D: NA
J: TRBJ2-6
CDR3: CASSLGGGGANVLTF
DNA: TGTGCCAGCAGCCTTGGGGGCGGTGGGGCCAACGTCCTGACTTTC

size: NA
V: TRBV28
D: NA
J: TRBJ1-2
CDR3: CASSFTQGYNYGYTF
DNA: TGTGCCAGCAGTTTCACACAGGGATATAACTATGGCTACACCTTC

size: once
V: TRBV6-5
D: NA
J: TRBJ2-3
CDR3: CASSYSIPVGTDTQYF
DNA: TGTGCCAGCAGTTACTCGATTCCAGTAGGCACAGATACGCAGTATTTT